These T cell receptor beta chains were read from a single sample in a study of breast tumors, draining lymph nodes, adjacent tissues. TCRdb itself ran the multiplex PCR reads through MiXCR, one entry per CDR3 protein. This repertoire shows some 130,000 distinct CDR3 sequences, about a fifth found once; its top ten account for around 2.6%. Input material: axillary lymph node tissue. The receptor source for this set is a female donor with breast cancer. Some clones in this sample may be carry-over from other donors' samples. CDR3s include the opening cysteine and the closing phenylalanine or tryptophan. D genes are given only for firm matches. Not all rows give a size; the values are once, few, many and, for expanded clones, a class.

J: TRBJ2-3
D: TRBD1
V: TRBV5-1
size: many
CDR3: CASSKGAELDTQYF
DNA: TGCGCCAGCAGCAAGGGGGCGGAATTGGATACGCAGTATTTT

J: TRBJ1-5
D: .
V: TRBV20-1
size: many
CDR3: CSASDTSNQPQHF
DNA: TGCAGTGCTTCTGATACGAGCAATCAGCCCCAGCATTTT

J: TRBJ2-1
D: TRBD1
V: TRBV5-8
size: few
CDR3: CASSFQPGQGVGGTPHEQFF
DNA: TGTGCCAGCAGCTTCCAACCGGGACAGGGGGTCGGGGGAACGCCTCATGAGCAGTTCTTC

J: TRBJ1-2
D: TRBD1
V: TRBV7-9
size: many
CDR3: CASSLGDSNYGYTF
DNA: TGTGCCAGCAGCTTAGGGGACAGTAACTATGGCTACACCTTC

J: TRBJ2-7
D: .
V: TRBV7-2
size: many
CDR3: CASSDPPGLYEQYF
DNA: TGTGCCAGCAGCGACCCTCCGGGACTCTACGAGCAGTACTTC

J: TRBJ2-5
D: TRBD2
V: TRBV4-2
size: many
CDR3: CASSPTGLAGGLETQYF
DNA: TGTGCCAGCAGCCCGACAGGACTAGCGGGAGGGTTGGAGACCCAGTACTTC

J: TRBJ2-2
D: .
V: TRBV27
size: .
CDR3: CASSLSKAEFRELFF
DNA: TGTGCCAGCAGTTTATCGAAAGCGGAATTTAGGGAGCTGTTTTTT

J: TRBJ1-3
D: .
V: TRBV28
size: few
CDR3: CASSTGRRISGNTIYF
DNA: TGTGCCAGCAGTACGGGTCGTAGAATCTCTGGAAACACCATATATTTT

J: TRBJ2-3
D: .
V: TRBV12-3/TRBV12-4
size: once
CDR3: CASSLASDTRYF
DNA: TGTGCCAGCAGTTTAGCTTCAGATACGCGGTATTTT

J: TRBJ2-1
D: TRBD2
V: TRBV19
size: many
CDR3: CASRRTLADTYNEQFF
DNA: TGTGCCAGTAGGAGGACACTAGCGGATACCTACAATGAGCAGTTCTTC

J: TRBJ2-7
D: TRBD1
V: TRBV14
size: many
CDR3: CASSATGGRYEQYF
DNA: TGTGCCAGCAGCGCAACAGGGGGCAGATACGAGCAGTACTTC

J: TRBJ2-3
D: .
V: TRBV7-9
size: many
CDR3: CASSSSSHTAQYF
DNA: TGTGCCAGCAGCAGTAGCAGTCACACTGCGCAGTATTTT

J: TRBJ2-5
D: .
V: TRBV6-2/TRBV6-3
size: many
CDR3: CASSYGIVKTQYF
DNA: TGTGCCAGCAGTTACGGGATAGTAAAGACCCAGTACTTC

J: TRBJ2-3
D: TRBD2
V: TRBV25-1
size: few
CDR3: CAVAGGGTDTQYF
DNA: TGTGCCGTAGCGGGAGGGGGCACAGATACGCAGTATTTT

J: TRBJ1-5
D: .
V: TRBV16
size: many
CDR3: CASSQHRDQPQHF
DNA: TGTGCCAGCAGCCAACACAGGGATCAGCCCCAGCATTTT

J: TRBJ2-6
D: TRBD1
V: TRBV19
size: .
CDR3: CASSISGTAYSGANVLTF
DNA: TGTGCCAGTAGTATCTCCGGGACAGCTTACTCTGGGGCCAACGTCCTGACTTTC